Below, 21 T cell receptor beta chains from the same sample are listed, as sequenced in a study of blood T cell repertoires in COVID-19. Clones were read by immunoSEQ multiplex PCR, and TCRdb kept only the in-frame ones, dropping some. The sample lists more than 300,000 clones, 70% to 90% seen once, with around 5.9% in the top ten. The sequencing input was PBMCs or T cells enriched from blood (not recorded which). These receptors came from a woman aged 30 to 39 who had recovered from COVID-19.

The chain recombines TRBV7-2 with TRBJ1-4, with D possibly being TRBD1 (5 bases). Deletions cut 6 bases from V and 13 bases from J, with 12 bases between. This CDR3 comprises 11 residues. The germline gives CDR1 SGHTA, CDR2 FQGNSA. The CDR3 here is CASSRAGPLFF. The CDR3 DNA sequence: TGTGCCAGCAGTCGCGCAGGGCCACTGTTTTTT.

The V call is TRBV6-5, the J call TRBJ1-2, with D unresolved. Germline values: CDR1 MNHEY, CDR2 SVGAGI. V lost 0 bases, J lost 2 bases, and 13 bases lay in between. This CDR3 comprises 16 residues. CDR3 residues: CASSYSRSVMNYGYTF. CDR3 in DNA: TGTGCCAGCAGTTACTCGCGGTCAGTGATGAACTATGGCTACACCTTC.

This sequence joins TRBV7-8 and TRBJ1-2, with D tentatively TRBD1 (6 bases). The CDR3 is 18 residues long. Trimming shortened V by 2 bases and J by 4 bases, and 23 bases separated the two germline ends. From germline, CDR1 is SGHVS and CDR2 FQNEAQ. The CDR3 here is CASSLTGGGQLSSYGYTF. The CDR3, as DNA: TGTGCCAGCAGCTTAACGGGAGGGGGGCAGCTCAGCAGCTATGGCTACACCTTC.

This sequence joins TRBV9 and TRBJ1-3, with 9 bases matching TRBD1. Losses at the gene ends were 0 bases for V and 3 bases for J; bases not matched to a gene: 1. The CDR3 covers 15 residues. CDR1 is SGDLS and CDR2 is YYNGEE in the germline V gene. In DNA, the CDR3 is TGTGCCAGCAGCGTAGGGGACAGGGATGGAAACACCATATATTTT. Translated, it gives CASSVGDRDGNTIYF. Filled out from reference TRBV9 and TRBJ1-3, the complete variable domain reads DSGVTQTPKHLITATGQRVTLRCSPRSGDLSVYWYQQSLDQGLQFLIQYYNGEERAKGNILERFSAQQFPDLHSELNLSSLELGDSALYFCASSVGDRDGNTIYFGEGSWLTVV.

As concerns this clone: Other DNA variants within this sample encode the same CDR3. The rearrangement joins TRBV19 to TRBJ1-5; TRBD1 might be the D (6 bases). Germline V CDR1 and CDR2: LNHDA, SQIVND (reference sequence). V lost 3 bases and J 1 base, leaving 13 bases between the germline ends. This CDR3 has 16 amino acids. Here the CDR3 DNA reads TGTGCCAGTAGTATTGTGGGGGCGCGGAGCAATCAGCCCCAGCATTTT. This gives the protein CASSIVGARSNQPQHF.

This chain links TRBV3-1 (or the pseudogene TRBV3-2) with TRBJ1-5; D gene ambiguous. There are 16 residues in the CDR3. Trimming removed 1 base from V and 3 bases from J, with 13 bases in between. Germline CDR1 reads LGHDT; CDR2 reads YNNKEL (reference sequence). The DNA for the CDR3 is TGTGCCAGCAGCCAAGGGCACGGAGCTTTCAATCAGCCCCAGCATTTT. Translating it yields CASSQGHGAFNQPQHF.

The table lists this clone with a count of one. The chain links TRBV5-3 to TRBJ2-7; D is uncertain. TRBV5-3 is reported as an ORF; its role is uncertain. The CDR3 spans 14 residues. The V end lost 0 bases, the J end lost 0 bases, and 7 bases lay between the germline ends. CDR3 bases: TGTGCCAGAAGCTTGGAACAGCACTCCTACGAGCAGTACTTC. Translating it yields CARSLEQHSYEQYF.

This clone was observed once. This rearrangement joins TRBV18 to TRBJ2-7; D may be TRBD1 (6 bases). CDR3 length: 16 residues. Looked up from germline, CDR1 is KGHSH and CDR2 is LQKENI. V gave up 0 bases and J gave up 2 bases, with 14 bases separating them. The CDR3 DNA reads as TGTGCCAGCTCACCACCAACAGGGACGGCGGCCTACGAGCAGTACTTC. This sequence encodes CASSPPTGTAAYEQYF.

The V and J genes are TRBV4-1 and TRBJ2-2; 9 bases fit TRBD2. Losses at the gene ends were 8 bases for V and 1 base for J; bases not matched to a gene: 2. Germline V gives CDR1 MGHRA, CDR2 YSYEKL. The CDR3 is 14 amino acids. CDR3 in DNA: TGCGCCAGCCGCGGGGGGGAGAACACCGGGGAGCTGTTTTTT. Its translation: CASRGGENTGELFF.

The chain couples TRBV10-1 to TRBJ2-1, with D perhaps matching TRBD1 (7 bases). Germline V lookup: CDR1 WNHNN, CDR2 SYGVQD (reference sequence). Trimming took 3 bases from V and 8 from J, leaving 11 bases between them. This CDR3 is 13 amino acids long. The CDR3 here is CASSDRGVYEQFF. The CDR3 DNA sequence: TGCGCCAGCAGTGACAGGGGGGTCTATGAGCAGTTCTTC.

The chain recombines TRBV19 with TRBJ1-2; a weak D match, TRBD1 (5 bases). Between the trimmed V and J ends, which lost 8 bases and 5 bases, there was a span of 15 bases. The CDR3 contains 13 residues. Germline assignment: CDR1 LNHDA and CDR2 SQIVND (reference sequence). In nucleotides, the CDR3 is TGTGCCAGTCTCAACCTGGGGGGGTATGGCTACACCTTC. Its protein is CASLNLGGYGYTF.

The chain employs TRBV30 and TRBJ1-1, with D possibly being TRBD1 (5 bases). The V end lost 3 bases, the J end lost 2 bases, and 10 bases lay between the germline ends. Germline-derived CDR1 and CDR2 are GTSNPN and SVGIG (reference sequence). The length of the CDR3 is 13 residues. The CDR3 is CAWRPGKNTEAFF. Here the CDR3 DNA reads TGTGCCTGGAGACCAGGGAAAAACACTGAAGCTTTCTTT.

The chain employs TRBV14 and TRBJ2-5; 8 nucleotides align to TRBD1. V dropped 3 bases and J dropped 4; count of bases not matched to a gene: 7. CDR3 size: 15 residues. The V gene's germline CDR1 is SGHDN and CDR2 FVKESK. CDR3 amino acids: CASSQRTGWSETQYF. The CDR3 DNA follows: TGTGCCAGCAGCCAGAGGACAGGGTGGTCAGAGACCCAGTACTTC.

The gene calls are TRBV30 and TRBJ1-1; D not certain. V was shortened by 7 bases and J by 2 bases, with 14 bases between the two germline ends. CDR3 length equals 13 residues. Germline values: CDR1 GTSNPN, CDR2 SVGIG (reference sequence). The DNA of the CDR3 is TGTGCCTTAGATATAAACAGTAACACTGAAGCTTTCTTT. Its translation is CALDINSNTEAFF.

The V call is TRBV21-1, the J call TRBJ2-7; TRBD2 was called by the table and not checked on the DNA. TRBV21-1 is classified as a pseudogene. The CDR3 is made up of 15 amino acids. The chain's CDR3 is CASSKDGIAGYEQYF. The CDR3 region has the DNA TGTGCCAGCAGCAAGGACGGTATCGCGGGATACGAGCAGTACTTC.

This clone was found a few times. This chain links TRBV5-1 with TRBJ1-1; 8 bases agree with TRBD1. Losses at the gene ends were 4 bases for V and 3 bases for J; bases not matched to a gene: 8. The germline V gene has CDR1 SGHRS and CDR2 YFSETQ. CDR3 size: 15 residues. The CDR3 region is CASSLWTGLDTEAFF. The CDR3, as DNA: TGCGCCAGCAGCCTATGGACAGGGCTGGACACTGAAGCTTTCTTT.

The chain couples TRBV27 to TRBJ1-1; a possible D gene is TRBD1 (6 bases). CDR1 is MNHEY and CDR2 is SMNVEV in the germline V gene (reference sequence). Trimming left V 7 bases short and J 1 base short, with 22 bases between. This CDR3 comprises 17 residues. CDR3 nucleotide sequence: TGTGCCAGCACTCCCGCAGGGGCGCTTCCAAGGAACACTGAAGCTTTCTTT. Amino acids: CASTPAGALPRNTEAFF.

This clone was found once. V gene TRBV4-1 combines with J gene TRBJ1-2; no firm D call. The V end lost 4 bases, the J end lost 2 bases, and 11 bases lay between the germline ends. Germline V gives CDR1 MGHRA, CDR2 YSYEKL. CDR3 length equals 14 residues. The CDR3: CASSPGGVNYGYTF. The CDR3 DNA is TGCGCCAGCAGCCCCGGCGGAGTCAACTATGGCTACACCTTC.

The chain couples TRBV25-1 to TRBJ2-7; 7 bases map to TRBD1. The germline gives CDR1 MGHDK, CDR2 SYGVNS. The CDR3 length is 14 residues. The junction had 10 bases not matched to a gene; V was cut back by 5 bases and J by 6 bases. Written as DNA, the CDR3 is TGTGCCAGCAGTACCACTCGGACAGGTATCGAGCAGTACTTC. Residues: CASSTTRTGIEQYF.

V is TRBV6-1 and J is TRBJ1-5; 7 bases are shared with TRBD1. CDR1 MNHNS and CDR2 SASEGT come from the germline V gene. The CDR3 is 18 residues long. J lost 4 bases, V lost 4 bases, and 16 bases had no gene match. The CDR3 nucleotides are TGTGCCAGCAGTGTGGGTGTAGGTCCAGGGGGAAGGAATCAGCCCCAGCATTTT. Protein sequence: CASSVGVGPGGRNQPQHF.

The chain joins TRBV11-2 to TRBJ2-7; TRBD2 matches 15 bases. Germline V gene lookup returns CDR1 SGHAT and CDR2 FQNNGV. V dropped 4 bases and J dropped 2; count of bases not matched to a gene: 3. CDR3 size: 16 residues. For the CDR3, the DNA is TGTGCCAGCAGCTCCCGGACTAGCGGGGGGGCCTACGAGCAGTACTTC. Protein sequence: CASSSRTSGGAYEQYF.